This T cell receptor (beta chain) was recovered during a study of blood T cell repertoires in COVID-19. Study summary: Acute and convalescent COVID-19 samples came from the United States, Italy and Spain. T cells, B-cell-depleted T cells, or PBMCs provided the cDNA or gDNA that served as material.

In the case of this clone: This sample includes further DNA sequences coding for the same CDR3.

In the study's own analysis: Scientists estimated how many nucleated cells there were by amplifying reference gene primers. Produced via immunoSEQ multiplex PCR; TCRdb's table is partial and in-frame only. The D gene and trimming were derived from the DNA, and the V and J assignments and clone size from that table. The table lists under 350,000 clones, over 80% of them singletons. CDR3 length equals 13 residues. The germline CDR1 and CDR2 sequences are SGHAT and FQNNGV. Trimming stripped 3 bases from V and 1 base from J, with 6 bases between. The TCR comes from a man aged 55 to 70 who had recovered from COVID-19. The genes are TRBV11-2 and TRBJ1-1; D is uncertain. Sequencing was carried out using peripheral blood. CDR3 bases: TGTGCCAGCAGCTTGGGAGCGAACACTGAAGCTTTCTTT. Protein: CASSLGANTEAFF.